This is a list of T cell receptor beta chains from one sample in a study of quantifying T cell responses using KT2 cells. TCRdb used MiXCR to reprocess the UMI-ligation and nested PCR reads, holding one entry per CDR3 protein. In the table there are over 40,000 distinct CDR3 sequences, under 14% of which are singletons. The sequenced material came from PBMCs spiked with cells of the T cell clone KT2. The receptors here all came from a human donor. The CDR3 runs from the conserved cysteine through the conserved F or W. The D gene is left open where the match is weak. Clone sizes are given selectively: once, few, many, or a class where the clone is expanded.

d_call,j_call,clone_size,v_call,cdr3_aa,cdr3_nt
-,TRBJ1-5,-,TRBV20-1,CSASWGGGGNQPQHF,TGCAGTGCCTCTTGGGGGGGCGGTGGGAATCAGCCCCAGCATTTT
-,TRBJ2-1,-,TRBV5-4,CASSLTGAQFF,TGTGCCAGCAGCTTGACTGGAGCGCAGTTCTTC
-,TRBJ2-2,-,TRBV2,CASRTNTGELFF,TGTGCCAGCAGGACAAACACCGGGGAGCTGTTTTTT
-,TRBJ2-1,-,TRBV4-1,CASSQVSGEYNEQFF,TGCGCCAGCAGCCAAGTTAGCGGAGAATACAATGAGCAGTTCTTC
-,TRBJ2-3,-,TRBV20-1,CSADPASTDTQYF,TGCAGTGCTGACCCAGCTAGCACAGATACGCAGTATTTT
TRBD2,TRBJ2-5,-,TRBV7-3,CASSLTGQRERPETQYF,TGTGCCAGCAGCTTAACCGGTCAGCGGGAGAGGCCAGAGACCCAGTACTTC
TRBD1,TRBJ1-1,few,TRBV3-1,CASSQQDRDTEAFF,TGTGCCAGCAGCCAGCAGGACAGGGACACTGAAGCTTTCTTT
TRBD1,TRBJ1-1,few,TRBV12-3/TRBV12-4,CASNPTGSATEAFF,TGTGCCAGCAATCCGACAGGGTCGGCCACTGAAGCTTTCTTT
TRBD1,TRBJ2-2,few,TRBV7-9,CASSPRTGIGELFF,TGTGCCAGCAGCCCTAGGACAGGGATCGGGGAGCTGTTTTTT
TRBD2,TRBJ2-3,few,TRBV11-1,CASTLAGPTDTQYF,TGTGCCAGCACCTTAGCGGGGCCCACAGATACGCAGTATTTT
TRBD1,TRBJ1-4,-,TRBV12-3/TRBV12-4,CASSPGTGFFWLFF,TGTGCCAGCAGTCCCGGGACAGGGTTCTTTTGGCTGTTTTTT
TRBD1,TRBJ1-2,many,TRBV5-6,CASSPTGVGYGYTF,TGTGCCAGCAGCCCCACAGGGGTCGGCTATGGCTACACCTTC
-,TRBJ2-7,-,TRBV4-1,CASSQVYRERTPYEQYF,TGCGCCAGCAGCCAAGTTTACAGGGAAAGGACCCCCTACGAGCAGTACTTC
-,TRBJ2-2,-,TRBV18,CASSHRSENTGELFF,TGTGCCAGCTCCCACCGTAGCGAGAACACCGGGGAGCTGTTTTTT
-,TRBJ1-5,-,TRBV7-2,CASSNMQGSNQPQHF,TGTGCCAGCAGCAACATGCAGGGGTCAAATCAGCCCCAGCATTTT
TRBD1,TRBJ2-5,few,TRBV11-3,CASSTHRGQQETQYF,TGTGCCAGCAGCACACACAGGGGCCAGCAAGAGACCCAGTACTTC
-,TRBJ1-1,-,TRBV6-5,CASSRGVDAEAFF,TGTGCCAGCAGCCGGGGGGTGGATGCTGAAGCTTTCTTT
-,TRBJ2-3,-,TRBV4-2,CASSQDQGGGGDTDTQYF,TGTGCCAGCAGCCAAGATCAAGGGGGCGGGGGTGACACAGATACGCAGTATTTT
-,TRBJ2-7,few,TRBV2,CASSPDRSYSYEQYF,TGTGCCAGCAGTCCCGACAGGAGTTACTCTTACGAGCAGTACTTC
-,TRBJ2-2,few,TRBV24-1,CATSVDGELFF,TGTGCCACCAGTGTGGACGGGGAGCTGTTTTTT
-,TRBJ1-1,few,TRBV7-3,CASSSSPNTEAFF,TGTGCCAGCAGCTCCTCGCCTAACACTGAAGCTTTCTTT
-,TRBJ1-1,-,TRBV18,CASSRSRGVNEAFF,TGTGCCAGCTCACGGTCCAGGGGCGTTAATGAAGCTTTCTTT
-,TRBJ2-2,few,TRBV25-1,CASAGTGDTGELFF,TGTGCCAGCGCGGGGACTGGTGATACCGGGGAGCTGTTTTTT
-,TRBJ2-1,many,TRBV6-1,CASSERHGNNEQFF,TGTGCCAGCAGTGAGCGCCACGGAAACAATGAGCAGTTCTTC
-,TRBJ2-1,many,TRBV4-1,CASSQGGLAAAEQFF,TGCGCCAGCAGCCAAGGGGGGCTAGCCGCGGCTGAGCAGTTCTTC
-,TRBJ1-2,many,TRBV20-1,CSAKTGSTGVGYTF,TGCAGTGCTAAGACAGGTTCGACGGGGGTTGGCTACACCTTC
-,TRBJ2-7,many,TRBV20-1,CSARGLANQYEQYF,TGCAGTGCTAGAGGTCTAGCGAACCAATACGAGCAGTACTTC
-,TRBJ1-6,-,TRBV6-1,CASRVTPGGSDSPLHF,TGTGCCAGCAGGGTAACGCCGGGGGGTAGCGATTCACCCCTCCACTTT
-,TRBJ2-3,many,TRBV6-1,CASSEGGLLTQYF,TGTGCCAGCAGTGAAGGGGGACTCCTAACGCAGTATTTT
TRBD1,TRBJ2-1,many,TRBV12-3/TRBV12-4,CASSFSYWTGGVSSYNEQFF,TGTGCCAGCAGTTTCAGTTATTGGACAGGGGGCGTAAGCTCCTACAATGAGCAGTTCTTC
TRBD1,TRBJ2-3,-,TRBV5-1,CASSQGAITDTQYF,TGCGCCAGCAGTCAGGGGGCAATCACAGATACGCAGTATTTT
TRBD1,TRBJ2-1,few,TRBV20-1,CSATRTGAWGEQFF,TGCAGTGCTACTCGGACAGGGGCCTGGGGTGAGCAGTTCTTC
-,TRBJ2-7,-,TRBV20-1,CSAREPTAPYEQYF,TGCAGTGCTAGAGAACCGACAGCCCCTTACGAGCAGTACTTC
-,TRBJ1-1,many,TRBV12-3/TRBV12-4,CASRPANTEAFF,TGTGCCAGCAGACCCGCGAACACTGAAGCTTTCTTT
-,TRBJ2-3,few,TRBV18,CASSRTSTDTQYF,TGTGCCAGCTCACGGACTAGCACAGATACGCAGTATTTT